Each of the 18 T cell receptor beta chains below was sequenced from the same sample in a study of T cell responses to AZD1222 COVID-19 vaccine (dated by TCRdb to the early 2020s). The time point label for this specimen denotes: baseline before first vaccination. The library was obtained by the immunoSEQ multiplex PCR assay. TCRdb retrieved this table from immuneACCESS and kept in-frame rearrangements only. Not all clones are present; in checked studies, unresolved V genes account for under half, and no reason is known for the remainder. Present in this sample are about 120,000 clones, around nine tenths of which were seen just once. Less than 6.5% of the sample rests with the top ten. Sequences were derived from peripheral blood, sampled on day 0 of AZD1222 vaccination. Receptors were obtained from an adult in good health.

The gene calls are TRBV6-5 and TRBJ1-5; TRBD1 agrees at 10 bases. The CDR3 is 14 residues long. Unmatched junction bases numbered 5, after V lost 8 bases and J lost 4 bases. The germline CDR1 and CDR2 sequences are MNHEY and SVGAGI. The CDR3 region is CASGLDRGNQPQHF. The CDR3, as DNA: TGTGCCAGCGGACTGGACAGGGGGAATCAGCCCCAGCATTTT.

The chain employs TRBV7-9 and TRBJ1-5; D is undetermined. Deletions cut 5 bases from V and 4 bases from J, with 6 bases between. Germline CDR1 is SEHNR and CDR2 is FQNEAQ (reference sequence). This CDR3 comprises 12 residues. The CDR3 region is CASSLTNQPQHF. In DNA, the CDR3 is TGTGCCAGCAGCCTTACAAATCAGCCCCAGCATTTT.

The genes are TRBV7-8 and TRBJ2-5; D possibly corresponds to TRBD1 (6 bases). Germline assignment: CDR1 SGHVS and CDR2 FQNEAQ. There are 15 residues in the CDR3. Trimming left V 5 bases short and J 0 bases short, with 13 bases between. CDR3 sequence reads: CASSPTGQYQETQYF. CDR3 nucleotide sequence: TGTGCCAGCAGCCCGACAGGACAATACCAAGAGACCCAGTACTTC.

This chain joins TRBV5-8 and TRBJ1-5; D may be TRBD1 (6 bases). V lost 1 base and J lost 1, with 9 bases in between. The CDR3 consists of 15 residues. Germline CDR1 and CDR2: SGHTS and YDEGEE. Here the CDR3 reads CASSLTGLSNQPQHF. The CDR3 region has the DNA TGTGCCAGCAGCTTGACAGGGTTGAGCAATCAGCCCCAGCATTTT.

The J gene is TRBJ1-2, the V gene TRBV5-6; the D is unclear. V lost 9 bases to trimming and J lost 2 bases, with 17 bases between them. Germline lookup yields CDR1 SGHDT and CDR2 YYEEEE. The CDR3 has 14 amino acids. The DNA for the CDR3 is TGTGCCACCCTGCCTTGGCAGGACAACTATGGCTACACCTTC. Amino acid sequence: CATLPWQDNYGYTF.

The rearrangement joins TRBV28 to TRBJ2-7, with TRBD1 matching over 9 bases. The CDR3 covers 14 residues. J lost 4 bases, V lost 2 bases, and 3 bases had no gene match. Germline V gene data show CDR1 as MDHEN and CDR2 as SYDVKM. The CDR3 region has the DNA TGTGCCAGCAGTTTAGGGGACAGGGTTTACGAGCAGTACTTC. It translates to CASSLGDRVYEQYF.

This clone was seen a single time. This chain connects TRBV28 to TRBJ2-7, with 7 bases lining up with TRBD2. J was trimmed by 3 bases and V by 5 bases; bases with no gene match: 7. The CDR3 has 14 amino acids. The V gene's germline CDR1 is MDHEN and CDR2 SYDVKM. The chain's CDR3 is CASSAGGRIYEQYF. For the CDR3, the DNA is TGTGCCAGCAGTGCCGGGGGGAGGATCTACGAGCAGTACTTC.

The genes are TRBV6-2 or TRBV6-3 and TRBJ2-6; D unclear. V lost 0 bases and J 3 bases, leaving 0 bases between the germline ends. Germline CDR1 reads MNHEY; CDR2 reads SVGEGT. The CDR3 loop spans 13 amino acids. CDR3 residues: CASSYSGANVLTF. The CDR3, as DNA: TGTGCCAGCAGTTACTCTGGGGCCAACGTCCTGACTTTC.

The chain recombines TRBV27 with TRBJ2-1; D is perhaps TRBD2 (5 bases). The ends were cut back, 2 bases at V and 9 bases at J, with 8 bases in the middle. This CDR3 contains 12 residues. Germline V lookup: CDR1 MNHEY, CDR2 SMNVEV (reference sequence). DNA for the CDR3: TGTGCCAGCAGTTTAGCGGGCGGTGAGCAGTTCTTC. As protein: CASSLAGGEQFF.

CDR3 bases: TGTGCCAGTAGGCAGGGGGATGGAGGCTACACCTTC. Its translation: CASRQGDGGYTF. The rearrangement links TRBV19 to TRBJ1-2; 7 bases are a match to TRBD1. In germline, CDR1 is LNHDA, CDR2 SQIVND (reference sequence). Germline trimming cut 6 bases from V and 8 bases from J; bases unmatched to any gene: 6. The CDR3 is 12 amino acids.

The rearrangement joins TRBV3-1 (or the pseudogene TRBV3-2) to TRBJ2-5, with a possible D match to TRBD2 (6 bases). The germline CDR1 and CDR2 sequences are LGHDT and YNNKEL (reference sequence). Trimming left V 6 bases short and J 4 bases short, with 15 bases between. The CDR3 totals 14 residues. CDR3 sequence: CASSLLVGGETQYF. In DNA form, the CDR3 reads TGTGCCAGCAGTCTACTGGTCGGGGGAGAGACCCAGTACTTC.

The chain couples TRBV18 to TRBJ2-1; TRBD1 aligns across 7 bases. The CDR3 loop spans 15 amino acids. V was pared by 5 bases and J by 4 bases, with 8 bases of the junction left unmatched. Germline CDR1 KGHSH, CDR2 LQKENI. CDR3 sequence reads: CASSSQGPDYNEQFF. Written as DNA, the CDR3 is TGTGCCAGCTCATCACAGGGGCCCGATTACAATGAGCAGTTCTTC.

The chain uses TRBV2 and TRBJ1-5, with 7 bases identical to TRBD1. The CDR3 is 14 residues long. The V segment lost 0 bases and the J segment 6 bases; nucleotides outside the gene matches: 2. Germline CDR1 SNHLY, CDR2 FYNNEI. The CDR3 sequence: CASSEASGGQPQHF. The CDR3, as DNA: TGTGCCAGCAGTGAAGCATCAGGGGGTCAGCCCCAGCATTTT.

The chain combines TRBV19 with TRBJ1-4; TRBD1 matches 10 bases. Germline values: CDR1 LNHDA, CDR2 SQIVND (reference sequence). J lost 7 bases, V lost 6 bases, and 20 bases had no gene match. This CDR3 spans 19 amino acids. CDR3 in amino acids: CASRPDRGRGVGFGEKLFF. Written as DNA, the CDR3 is TGTGCCAGTAGACCCGACAGGGGGCGCGGCGTCGGCTTCGGTGAAAAACTGTTTTTT.

The V gene is TRBV5-4, the J gene TRBJ2-1; 9 bases map to TRBD2. CDR1 SGHNT and CDR2 YYREEE come from the germline V gene (reference sequence). V lost 5 bases and J lost 5; bases outside the gene matches: 8. This CDR3 has 15 amino acids. In nucleotides, the CDR3 is TGTGCCAGCAGGCCGGGACTAGCAGTGAACAATGAGCAGTTCTTC. Encoded protein: CASRPGLAVNNEQFF.

In the case of this clone: Other DNA sequences in the sample encode the same CDR3. This chain connects TRBV7-2 to TRBJ1-5, with D maybe TRBD1 (5 bases). The germline V and J ends were trimmed by 2 bases and 2 bases, with 7 bases remaining between them. The CDR3 sequence is 14 residues long. CDR1 SGHTA and CDR2 FQGNSA come from the germline V gene. CDR3 residues: CASSLQGGNQPQHF. In DNA form, the CDR3 reads TGTGCCAGCAGCTTACAGGGAGGCAATCAGCCCCAGCATTTT.

The CDR3 loop is CASSQVAGGLNEQFF. The CDR3 DNA sequence: TGTGCCAGCAGCCAAGTAGCGGGGGGGCTCAATGAGCAGTTCTTC. This chain links TRBV4-2 with TRBJ2-1, with TRBD2 identical over 11 bases. Germline lookup yields CDR1 LGHNA and CDR2 YNFKEQ. V lost 1 base to trimming and J lost 6 bases; unmatched junction nucleotides: 2. CDR3 length: 15 amino acids.

This sequence joins TRBV5-4 and TRBJ2-2, with TRBD2 matching 9 bases. The germline V gene has CDR1 SGHNT and CDR2 YYREEE (reference sequence). V was clipped by 4 bases and J by 7 bases; unmatched bases: 11. The CDR3 runs 16 residues. The CDR3: CASSRLGLAGIGELFF. The DNA of the CDR3 is TGTGCCAGCAGCCGTTTGGGTCTAGCGGGAATCGGGGAGCTGTTTTTT.